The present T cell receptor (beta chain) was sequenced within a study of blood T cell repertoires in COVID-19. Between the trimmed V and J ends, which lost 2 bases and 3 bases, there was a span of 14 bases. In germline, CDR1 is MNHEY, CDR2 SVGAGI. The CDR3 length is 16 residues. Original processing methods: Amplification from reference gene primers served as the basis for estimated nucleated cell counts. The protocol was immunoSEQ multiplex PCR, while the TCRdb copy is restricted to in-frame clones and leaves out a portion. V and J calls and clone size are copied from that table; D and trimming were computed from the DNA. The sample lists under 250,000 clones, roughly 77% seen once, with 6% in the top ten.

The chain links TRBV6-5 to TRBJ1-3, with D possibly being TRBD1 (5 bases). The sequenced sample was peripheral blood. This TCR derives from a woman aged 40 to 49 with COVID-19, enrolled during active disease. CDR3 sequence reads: CASSYRGRDYGNTIYF. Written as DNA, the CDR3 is TGTGCCAGCAGTTACCGGGGCCGGGACTATGGAAACACCATATATTTT.